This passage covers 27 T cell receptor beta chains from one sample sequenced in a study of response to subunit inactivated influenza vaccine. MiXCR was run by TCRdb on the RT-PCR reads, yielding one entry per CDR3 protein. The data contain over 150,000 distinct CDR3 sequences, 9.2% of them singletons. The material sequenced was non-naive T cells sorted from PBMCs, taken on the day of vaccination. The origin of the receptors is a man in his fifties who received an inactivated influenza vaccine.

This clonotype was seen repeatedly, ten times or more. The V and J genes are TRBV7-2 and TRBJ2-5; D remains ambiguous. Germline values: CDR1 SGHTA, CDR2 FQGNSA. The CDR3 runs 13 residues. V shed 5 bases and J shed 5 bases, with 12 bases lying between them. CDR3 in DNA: TGTGCCAGCAGCCGAGTAGCTCGGGAGACCCAGTACTTC. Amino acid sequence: CASSRVARETQYF.

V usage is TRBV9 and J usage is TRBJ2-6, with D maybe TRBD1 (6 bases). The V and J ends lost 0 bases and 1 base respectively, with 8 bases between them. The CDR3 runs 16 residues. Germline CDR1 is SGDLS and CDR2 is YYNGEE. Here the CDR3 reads CASSVGTVSGANVLTF. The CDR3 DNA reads TGTGCCAGCAGCGTAGGGACAGTTTCTGGGGCCAACGTCCTGACTTTC.

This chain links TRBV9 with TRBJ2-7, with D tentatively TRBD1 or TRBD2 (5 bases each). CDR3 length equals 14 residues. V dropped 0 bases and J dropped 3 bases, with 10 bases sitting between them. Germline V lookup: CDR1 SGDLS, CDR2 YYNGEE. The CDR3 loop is CASSVGWDGYEQYF. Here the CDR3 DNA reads TGTGCCAGCAGCGTAGGATGGGACGGCTACGAGCAGTACTTC.

CDR3 sequence: CASRGTGANEQFF. DNA for the CDR3: TGTGCCAGCAGGGGGACAGGGGCCAATGAGCAGTTCTTC. The chain carries TRBV6-1 and TRBJ2-1, with TRBD1 identical over 10 bases. The junction had 2 bases not matched to a gene; V was cut back by 6 bases and J by 6 bases. The CDR3 spans 13 residues. Germline-derived CDR1 and CDR2 are MNHNS and SASEGT.

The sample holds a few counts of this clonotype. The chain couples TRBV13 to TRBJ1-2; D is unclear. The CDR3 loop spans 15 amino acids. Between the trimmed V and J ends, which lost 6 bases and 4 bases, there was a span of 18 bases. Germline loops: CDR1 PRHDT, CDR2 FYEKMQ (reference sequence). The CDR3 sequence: CASRWGGPGSYGYTF. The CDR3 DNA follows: TGTGCCAGCAGATGGGGAGGCCCGGGGAGCTATGGCTACACCTTC.

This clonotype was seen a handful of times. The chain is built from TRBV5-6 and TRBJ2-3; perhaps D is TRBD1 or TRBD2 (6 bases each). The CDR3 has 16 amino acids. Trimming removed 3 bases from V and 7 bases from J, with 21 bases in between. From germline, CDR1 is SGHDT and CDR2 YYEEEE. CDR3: CASSSQAGTLGNTQYF. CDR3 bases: TGTGCCAGCAGCTCGCAGGCGGGGACACTTGGAAATACGCAGTATTTT.

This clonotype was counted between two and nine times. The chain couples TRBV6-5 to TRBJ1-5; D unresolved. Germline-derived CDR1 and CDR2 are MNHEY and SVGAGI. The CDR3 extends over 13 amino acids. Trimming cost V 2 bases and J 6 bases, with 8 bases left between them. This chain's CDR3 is CASSYGVFQPQHF. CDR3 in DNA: TGTGCCAGCAGTTACGGGGTTTTTCAGCCCCAGCATTTT.

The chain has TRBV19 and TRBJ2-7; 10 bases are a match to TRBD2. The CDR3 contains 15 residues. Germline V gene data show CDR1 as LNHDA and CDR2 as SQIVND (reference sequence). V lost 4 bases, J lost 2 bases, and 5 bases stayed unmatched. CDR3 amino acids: CASSSGLAATYEQYF. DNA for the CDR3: TGTGCCAGTAGTAGTGGACTAGCGGCTACCTACGAGCAGTACTTC.

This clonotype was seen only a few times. CDR3 DNA sequence: TGCAGTGCTAGCGGGGGCTACAATGAGCAGTTCTTC. Its protein is CSASGGYNEQFF. V gene TRBV20-1 combines with J gene TRBJ2-1; tentatively, D is TRBD2 (6 bases). CDR3 length: 12 residues. Germline V gives CDR1 DFQATT, CDR2 SNEGSKA (reference sequence). V lost 3 bases and J 3 bases, leaving 6 bases between the germline ends.

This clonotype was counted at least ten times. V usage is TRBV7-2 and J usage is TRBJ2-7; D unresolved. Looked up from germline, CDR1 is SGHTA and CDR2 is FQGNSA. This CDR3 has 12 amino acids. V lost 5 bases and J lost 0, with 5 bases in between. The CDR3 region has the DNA TGTGCCAGCAGCCCGTTCTCCTACGAGCAGTACTTC. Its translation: CASSPFSYEQYF.

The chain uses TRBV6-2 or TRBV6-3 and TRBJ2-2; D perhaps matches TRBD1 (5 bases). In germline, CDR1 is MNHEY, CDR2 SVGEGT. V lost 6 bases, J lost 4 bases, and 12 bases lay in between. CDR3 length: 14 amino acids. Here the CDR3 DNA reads TGTGCCAGCAGGGAGTCAGGGCTCACCGGGGAGCTGTTTTTT. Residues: CASRESGLTGELFF.

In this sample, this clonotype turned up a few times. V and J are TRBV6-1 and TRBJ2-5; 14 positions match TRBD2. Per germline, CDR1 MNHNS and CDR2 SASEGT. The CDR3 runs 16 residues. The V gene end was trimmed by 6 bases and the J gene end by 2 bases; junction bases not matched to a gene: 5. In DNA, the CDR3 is TGTGCCAGCAGAGGACTAGCGGGAGGACCACAAGAGACCCAGTACTTC. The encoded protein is CASRGLAGGPQETQYF.

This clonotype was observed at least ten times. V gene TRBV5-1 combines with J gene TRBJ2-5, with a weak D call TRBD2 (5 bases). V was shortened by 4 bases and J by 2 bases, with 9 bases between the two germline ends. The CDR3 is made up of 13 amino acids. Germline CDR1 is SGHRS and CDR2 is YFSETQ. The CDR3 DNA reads TGCGCCAGCAGCCGGGGAGAACAAGAGACCCAGTACTTC. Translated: CASSRGEQETQYF.

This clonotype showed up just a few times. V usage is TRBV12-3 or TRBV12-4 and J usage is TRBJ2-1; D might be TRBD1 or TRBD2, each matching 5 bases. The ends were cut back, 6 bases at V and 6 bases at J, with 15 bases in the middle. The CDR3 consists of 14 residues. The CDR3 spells CASRSGRVVNEQFF. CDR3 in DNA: TGTGCCAGCAGGTCGGGACGGGTGGTCAATGAGCAGTTCTTC.

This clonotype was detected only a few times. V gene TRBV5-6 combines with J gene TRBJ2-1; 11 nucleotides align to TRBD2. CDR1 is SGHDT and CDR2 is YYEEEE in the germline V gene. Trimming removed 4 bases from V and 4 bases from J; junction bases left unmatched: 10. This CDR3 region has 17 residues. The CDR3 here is CASSQLAGAQRYNEQFF. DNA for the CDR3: TGTGCCAGCAGCCAACTAGCGGGAGCACAAAGATACAATGAGCAGTTCTTC.

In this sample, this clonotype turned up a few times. The CDR3 is CASSQDRSGANVLTF. The CDR3 bases are TGTGCCAGCAGCCAAGATCGGTCTGGGGCCAACGTCCTGACTTTC. The chain carries TRBV4-2 and TRBJ2-6; no definite D call. CDR1 LGHNA and CDR2 YNFKEQ come from the germline V gene. CDR3 length equals 15 residues. Trimming removed 0 bases at V and 1 base at J, with 4 bases between.

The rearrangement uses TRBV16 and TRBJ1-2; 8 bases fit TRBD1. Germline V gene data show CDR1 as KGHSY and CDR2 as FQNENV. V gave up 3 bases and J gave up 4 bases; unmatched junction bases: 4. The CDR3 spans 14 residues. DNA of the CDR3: TGTGCCAGCAGCCAGCACGACAGGGGCTATGGCTACACCTTC. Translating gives CASSQHDRGYGYTF.

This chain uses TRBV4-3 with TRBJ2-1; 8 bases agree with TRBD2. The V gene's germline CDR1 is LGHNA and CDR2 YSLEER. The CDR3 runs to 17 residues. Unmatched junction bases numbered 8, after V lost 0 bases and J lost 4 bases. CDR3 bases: TGCGCCAGCAGCCAAGATAGGGCTAGCGGGTCGTACAATGAGCAGTTCTTC. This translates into CASSQDRASGSYNEQFF.

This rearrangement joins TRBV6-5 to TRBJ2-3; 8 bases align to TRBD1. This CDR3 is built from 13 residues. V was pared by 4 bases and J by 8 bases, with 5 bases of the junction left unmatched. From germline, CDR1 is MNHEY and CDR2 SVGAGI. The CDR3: CASSWDRRATQYF. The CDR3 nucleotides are TGTGCCAGCAGTTGGGACAGGCGCGCTACGCAGTATTTT.

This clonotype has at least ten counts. The CDR3 nucleotides are TGTGCCAGCAGCCTGGGGGACAGGGGCTCCTACGAGCAGTACTTC. It translates to CASSLGDRGSYEQYF. The chain has TRBV7-9 and TRBJ2-7, with 10 nucleotides matching TRBD1. CDR3 length: 15 amino acids. Losses at the gene ends were 5 bases for V and 0 bases for J; bases not matched to a gene: 4. Germline loops: CDR1 SEHNR, CDR2 FQNEAQ (reference sequence).

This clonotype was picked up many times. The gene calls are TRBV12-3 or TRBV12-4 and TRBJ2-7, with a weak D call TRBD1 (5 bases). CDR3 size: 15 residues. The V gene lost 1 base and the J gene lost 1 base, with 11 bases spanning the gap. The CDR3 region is CASSLVGPGSYEQYF. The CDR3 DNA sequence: TGTGCCAGCAGTTTAGTGGGGCCAGGGTCCTACGAGCAGTACTTC.

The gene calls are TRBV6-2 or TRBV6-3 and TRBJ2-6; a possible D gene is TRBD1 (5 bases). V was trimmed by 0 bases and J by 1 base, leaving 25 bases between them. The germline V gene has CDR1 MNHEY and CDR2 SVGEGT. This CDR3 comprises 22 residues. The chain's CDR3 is CASSYSPAVPAGFDSGANVLTF. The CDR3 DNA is TGTGCCAGCAGTTACTCCCCGGCGGTCCCCGCAGGGTTTGATTCTGGGGCCAACGTCCTGACTTTC.

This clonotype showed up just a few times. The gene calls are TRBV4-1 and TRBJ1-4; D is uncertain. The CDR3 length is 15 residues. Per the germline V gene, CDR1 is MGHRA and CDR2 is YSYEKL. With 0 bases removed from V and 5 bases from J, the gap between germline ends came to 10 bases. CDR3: CASSQDISWNEKLFF. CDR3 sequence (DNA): TGCGCCAGCAGCCAAGATATCAGTTGGAATGAAAAACTGTTTTTT.

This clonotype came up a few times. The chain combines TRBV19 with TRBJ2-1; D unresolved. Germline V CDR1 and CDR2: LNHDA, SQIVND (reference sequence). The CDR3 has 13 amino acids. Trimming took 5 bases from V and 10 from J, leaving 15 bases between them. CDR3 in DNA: TGTGCCAGTAGTGTCGCTCTAGGTAGCGAGCAGTTCTTC. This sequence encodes CASSVALGSEQFF.

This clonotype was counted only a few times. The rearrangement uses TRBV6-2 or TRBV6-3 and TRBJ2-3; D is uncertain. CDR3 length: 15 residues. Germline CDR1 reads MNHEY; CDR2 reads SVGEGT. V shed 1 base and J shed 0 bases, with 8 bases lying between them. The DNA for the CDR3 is TGTGCCAGCAGTTACTGGGGTGGAAGCACAGATACGCAGTATTTT. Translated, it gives CASSYWGGSTDTQYF.

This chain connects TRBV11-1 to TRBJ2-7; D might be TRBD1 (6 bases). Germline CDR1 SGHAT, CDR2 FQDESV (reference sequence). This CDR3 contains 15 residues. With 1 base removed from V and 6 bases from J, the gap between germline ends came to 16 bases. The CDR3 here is CASSLGRRGTFEQYF. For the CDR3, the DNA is TGTGCCAGCAGCTTAGGGCGCAGGGGAACCTTCGAGCAGTACTTC.

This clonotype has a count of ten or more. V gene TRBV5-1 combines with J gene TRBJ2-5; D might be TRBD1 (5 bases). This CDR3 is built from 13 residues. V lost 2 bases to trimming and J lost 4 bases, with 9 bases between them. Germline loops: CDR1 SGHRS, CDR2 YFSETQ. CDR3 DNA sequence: TGCGCCAGCAGCTTCAGGGCCCGAGAGACCCAGTACTTC. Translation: CASSFRARETQYF. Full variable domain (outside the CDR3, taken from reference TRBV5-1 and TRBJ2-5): KAGVTQTPRYLIKTRGQQVTLSCSPISGHRSVSWYQQTPGQGLQFLFEYFSETQRNKGNFPGRFSGRQFSNSRSEMNVSTLELGDSALYLCASSFRARETQYFGPGTRLLVL.